Sequencing of this T cell receptor beta chain was carried out in a study of blood T cell dynamics during melanoma immunotherapy. For the study at large: Patients with metastatic melanoma got pembrolizumab or nivolumab-ipilimumab as first-line care. Study results and limitations: Among sorted CD8+ subsets, immune-effector cells had the highest clonality and cell-free DNA similarity.

Each sorted CD8+ T cell subset had its entire DNA loaded. This table comes from immunoSEQ multiplex PCR, and its TCRdb copy is limited to in-frame clones, with some not included. This sample has roughly 16,000 clones; about 95% occur once, and the top ten carry about 0.21%. Time point given: week 3, after first cycle of checkpoint inhibitor. Blood was drawn before treatment and at week 3 after checkpoint blockade. The CDR3 is made up of 12 amino acids. The germline V gene encodes CDR1 SGHVS and CDR2 FQNEAQ. Trimming pared 1 base from V and 5 bases from J, leaving 4 bases between. As to this clone: What it binds is unknown.

The chain links TRBV7-8 to TRBJ2-3, with D uncertain. The source of this sequence is a human donor with melanoma. The sample here was effector memory CD8+ T cells from blood, taken from a patient treated with checkpoint blockade. The DNA for the CDR3 is TGTGCCAGCAGCTTAGTCCGAGATACGCAGTATTTT. This translates into CASSLVRDTQYF.